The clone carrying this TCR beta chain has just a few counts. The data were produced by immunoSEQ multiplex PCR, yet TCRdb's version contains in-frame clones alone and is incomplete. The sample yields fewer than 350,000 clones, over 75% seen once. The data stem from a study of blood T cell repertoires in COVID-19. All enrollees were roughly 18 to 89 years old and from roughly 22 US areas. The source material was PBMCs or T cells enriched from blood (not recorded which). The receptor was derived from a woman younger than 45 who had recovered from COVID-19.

CDR3 region: CASSLGLTSSYNEQFF. CDR3 nucleotide sequence: TGTGCCAGCAGCTTAGGCCTTACTAGCTCCTACAATGAGCAGTTCTTC. The V call is TRBV13, the J call TRBJ2-1; D might be TRBD2 (5 bases). The V and J ends lost 0 bases and 0 bases respectively, with 9 bases between them. This CDR3 spans 16 amino acids. From germline, CDR1 is PRHDT and CDR2 FYEKMQ (reference sequence).